This T cell receptor beta chain derives from a study of CD8 T cells in ankylosing spondylitis. General study findings and limits: A motif in TCR beta, a set of seven to nine highly homologous variants, appeared characteristic of ankylosing spondylitis blood. Relatively scarce in peripheral blood, disease-linked clones were CD8+. A subset of motif variants has previously been described in the synovial fluid and blood of reactive arthritis.

This clonotype was seen ten or more times. The antigen remains unidentified. This CDR3 is 12 amino acids long. Trimming stripped 7 bases from V and 4 bases from J, with 7 bases between. The V gene's germline CDR1 is MNHEY and CDR2 SMNVEV (reference sequence). Library preparation for TCR beta used quantitative 5'-RACE with molecular barcodes. TCRdb processed the 5' RACE reads anew with MiXCR; each CDR3 protein has one entry. The table has approximately 88,000 distinct CDR3 sequences, roughly 10% seen once. The specimen was blood, either unsorted or a sorted T cell fraction (not recorded which). The TCR originated in a male donor with ankylosing spondylitis or in good health (not recorded which). The chain uses TRBV27 and TRBJ2-2; the D is unclear. CDR3: CASTTPTGELFF. In DNA form, the CDR3 reads TGTGCCAGCACCACACCCACCGGGGAGCTGTTTTTT.